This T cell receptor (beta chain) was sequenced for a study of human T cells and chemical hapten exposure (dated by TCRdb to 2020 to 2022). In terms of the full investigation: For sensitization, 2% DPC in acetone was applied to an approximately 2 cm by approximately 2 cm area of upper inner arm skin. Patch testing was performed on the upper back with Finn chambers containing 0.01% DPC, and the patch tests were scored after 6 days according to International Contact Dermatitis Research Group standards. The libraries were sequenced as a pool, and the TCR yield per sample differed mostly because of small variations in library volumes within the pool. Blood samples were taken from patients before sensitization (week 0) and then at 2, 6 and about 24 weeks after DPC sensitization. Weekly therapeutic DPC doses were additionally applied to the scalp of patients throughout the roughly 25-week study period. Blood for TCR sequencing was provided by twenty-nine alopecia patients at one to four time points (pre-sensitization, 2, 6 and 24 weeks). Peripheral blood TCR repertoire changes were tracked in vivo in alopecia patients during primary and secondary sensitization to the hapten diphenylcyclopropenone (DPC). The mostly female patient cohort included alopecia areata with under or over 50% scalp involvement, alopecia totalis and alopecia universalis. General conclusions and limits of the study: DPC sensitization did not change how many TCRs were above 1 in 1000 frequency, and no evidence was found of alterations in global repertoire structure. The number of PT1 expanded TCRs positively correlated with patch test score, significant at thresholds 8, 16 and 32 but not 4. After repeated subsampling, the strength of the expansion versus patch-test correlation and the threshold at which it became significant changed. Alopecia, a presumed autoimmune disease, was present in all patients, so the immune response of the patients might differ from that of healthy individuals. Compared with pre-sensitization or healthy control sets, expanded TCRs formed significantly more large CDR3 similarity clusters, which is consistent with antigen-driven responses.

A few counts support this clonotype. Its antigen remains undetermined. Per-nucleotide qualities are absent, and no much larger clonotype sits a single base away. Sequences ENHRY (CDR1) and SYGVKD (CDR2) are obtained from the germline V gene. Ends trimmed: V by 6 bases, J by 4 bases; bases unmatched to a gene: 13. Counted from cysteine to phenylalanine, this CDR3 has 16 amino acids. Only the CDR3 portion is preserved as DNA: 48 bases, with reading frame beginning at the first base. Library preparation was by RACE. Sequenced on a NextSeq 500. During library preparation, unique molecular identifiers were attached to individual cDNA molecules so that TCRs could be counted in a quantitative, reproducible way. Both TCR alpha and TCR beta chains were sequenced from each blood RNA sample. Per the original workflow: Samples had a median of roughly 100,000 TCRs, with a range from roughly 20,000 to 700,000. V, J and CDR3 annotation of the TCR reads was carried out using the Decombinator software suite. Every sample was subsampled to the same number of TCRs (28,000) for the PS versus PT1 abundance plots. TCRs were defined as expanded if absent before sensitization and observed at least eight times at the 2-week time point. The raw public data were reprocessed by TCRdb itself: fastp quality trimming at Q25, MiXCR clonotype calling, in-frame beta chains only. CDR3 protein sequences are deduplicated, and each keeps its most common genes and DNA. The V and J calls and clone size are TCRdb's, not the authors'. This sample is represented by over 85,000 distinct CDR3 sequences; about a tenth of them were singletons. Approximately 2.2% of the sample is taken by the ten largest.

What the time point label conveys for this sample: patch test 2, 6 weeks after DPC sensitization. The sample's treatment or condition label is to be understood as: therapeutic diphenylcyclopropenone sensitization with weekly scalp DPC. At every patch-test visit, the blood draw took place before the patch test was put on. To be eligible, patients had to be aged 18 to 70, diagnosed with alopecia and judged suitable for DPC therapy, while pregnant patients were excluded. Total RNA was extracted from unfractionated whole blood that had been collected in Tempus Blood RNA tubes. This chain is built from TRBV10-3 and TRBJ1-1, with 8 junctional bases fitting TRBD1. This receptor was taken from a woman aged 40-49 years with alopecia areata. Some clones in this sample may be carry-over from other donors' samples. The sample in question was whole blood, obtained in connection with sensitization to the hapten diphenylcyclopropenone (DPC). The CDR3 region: CAIRGRPSGQVTEAFF. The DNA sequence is TGTGCCATCAGGGGCCGCCCCTCGGGACAGGTCACTGAAGCTTTCTTT.